The 19 T cell receptor beta chains presented below share a single source sample, sequenced in a study of cytomegalovirus exposure and HLA in healthy donors. Amplification used 60 Vbeta primers and 13 Jbeta primers. Libraries were prepared by immunoSEQ multiplex PCR; TCRdb keeps only in-frame clonotypes and omits some of them. The table records 190,000 or so clones, about four fifths of them present only once. Sequencing was carried out using PBMCs. Receptors originate from a man over 45 in good health and CMV-seronegative.

DNA for the CDR3: TGTGCCAGTAGTATTACGGGCGAGCAGTACTTC. Translated: CASSITGEQYF. This chain uses TRBV19 with TRBJ2-7, with D unresolved. This CDR3 contains 11 residues. Looked up from germline, CDR1 is LNHDA and CDR2 is SQIVND (reference sequence). Trimming took 3 bases from V and 6 from J, leaving 6 bases between them.

This clone has just one count. The chain recombines TRBV7-2 with TRBJ1-6, with 7 bases matching TRBD1. V shed 1 base and J 9 bases; nucleotides not matched to a gene: 6. The CDR3 is made up of 15 amino acids. Germline assignment: CDR1 SGHTA and CDR2 FQGNSA. CDR3 nucleotide sequence: TGTGCCAGCAGCTTAGTTGACAGGGTGGCTTCACCCCTCCACTTT. As protein: CASSLVDRVASPLHF. Together with reference TRBV7-2 and TRBJ1-6, the CDR3 gives the full variable domain: GAGVSQSPSNKVTEKGKDVELRCDPISGHTALYWYRQSLGQGLEFLIYFQGNSAPDKSGLPSDRFSAERTGGSVSTLTIQRTQQEDSAVYLCASSLVDRVASPLHFGNGTRLTVT.

The chain has TRBV11-1 and TRBJ2-6, with D unresolved. V lost 2 bases and J lost 2, with 4 bases in between. This CDR3 is 14 amino acids long. The germline V gene has CDR1 SGHAT and CDR2 FQDESV (reference sequence). CDR3 protein: CASSLNTGANVLTF. CDR3 nucleotides: TGTGCCAGCAGCTTAAACACTGGGGCCAACGTCCTGACTTTC.

This clone appeared a few times. The genes are TRBV5-8 and TRBJ2-7; 9 nucleotides align to TRBD1. The germline V gene has CDR1 SGHTS and CDR2 YDEGEE. The CDR3 consists of 15 residues. V was clipped by 5 bases and J by 2 bases; unmatched bases: 8. Written as DNA, the CDR3 is TGTGCCAGCAGGCATGCCGGGACAGGGACCTACGAGCAGTACTTC. Protein sequence: CASRHAGTGTYEQYF. Based on the CDR3 plus reference TRBV5-8 and TRBJ2-7, the full variable domain is EAGVTQSPTHLIKTRGQQATLRCSPISGHTSVYWYQQALGLGLQFLLWYDEGEERNRGNFPPRFSGRQFPNYSSELNVNALELEDSALYLCASRHAGTGTYEQYFGPGTRLTVT.

V is TRBV29-1 and J is TRBJ2-5, with 9 bases aligning to TRBD2. The germline CDR1 and CDR2 sequences are SQVTM and ANQGSEA. The CDR3 covers 14 residues. With V trimmed by 1 base and J by 7 bases, 7 bases remained unmatched. The CDR3 here is CSVEGKRGAPTQYF. CDR3 sequence (DNA): TGCAGCGTTGAAGGGAAGCGGGGGGCTCCGACCCAGTACTTC.

J is TRBJ2-7 and V is TRBV28; 7 bases map to TRBD2. Trimming removed 7 bases from V and 5 bases from J; junction bases left unmatched: 17. CDR1 is MDHEN, CDR2 SYDVKM, per germline. The CDR3 loop spans 16 amino acids. CDR3 amino acids: CASTVTGGQNPHEQYF. DNA for the CDR3: TGTGCCAGCACTGTAACGGGGGGTCAGAACCCCCACGAGCAGTACTTC.

The chain couples TRBV9 to TRBJ2-6; 9 bases agree with TRBD1. The trim removed 3 bases at V and 0 bases at J, leaving 16 bases unmatched. CDR3 length: 21 amino acids. Germline CDR1 and CDR2: SGDLS and YYNGEE. CDR3 loop: CASSAPPGRDREFSGANVLTF. CDR3 DNA: TGTGCCAGCAGCGCACCCCCCGGCCGGGACAGGGAATTCTCTGGGGCCAACGTCCTGACTTTC. The full variable domain, with the rest looked up from reference TRBV9 and TRBJ2-6, is DSGVTQTPKHLITATGQRVTLRCSPRSGDLSVYWYQQSLDQGLQFLIQYYNGEERAKGNILERFSAQQFPDLHSELNLSSLELGDSALYFCASSAPPGRDREFSGANVLTFGAGSRLTVL.

V and J are TRBV2 and TRBJ2-1; the D gene is possibly TRBD2 (5 bases). CDR1 and CDR2 from the germline V gene are SNHLY and FYNNEI. V lost 3 bases and J lost 4, with 13 bases in between. This CDR3 spans 15 amino acids. The CDR3 region is CASSDQRNLYNEQFF. The CDR3 DNA follows: TGTGCCAGCAGTGATCAGCGGAACTTATACAATGAGCAGTTCTTC.

This chain connects TRBV5-1 to TRBJ2-2; 10 bases align to TRBD1. V trimming: 5 bases; J trimming: 5 bases; junction bases outside the gene matches: 3. The germline gives CDR1 SGHRS, CDR2 YFSETQ. The CDR3 loop spans 14 amino acids. The CDR3 region has the DNA TGCGCCAGCAGGCGGACAGGGGGGACCGGGGAGCTGTTTTTT. Amino acid sequence: CASRRTGGTGELFF.

The gene calls are TRBV7-9 and TRBJ2-3, with 7 positions matching TRBD2. The CDR3 has 16 amino acids. V trimming: 7 bases; J trimming: 3 bases; junction bases outside the gene matches: 13. Germline V gives CDR1 SEHNR, CDR2 FQNEAQ (reference sequence). The CDR3 reads CASNSRTTGRTDTQYF. CDR3 DNA: TGTGCCAGCAACTCCAGGACTACCGGGAGGACAGATACGCAGTATTTT.

The rearrangement uses TRBV18 and TRBJ1-4; perhaps TRBD1 as D (5 bases). The ends were cut back, 8 bases at V and 4 bases at J, with 11 bases in the middle. This CDR3 is built from 13 residues. Germline lookup yields CDR1 KGHSH and CDR2 LQKENI. CDR3 DNA sequence: TGTGCCAGCACCGACAGAAGTAATGAAAAACTGTTTTTT. Its protein product is CASTDRSNEKLFF.

The genes are TRBV19 and TRBJ1-5; 10 nucleotides agree with TRBD1. Germline V gene data show CDR1 as LNHDA and CDR2 as SQIVND (reference sequence). This CDR3 spans 16 amino acids. The V gene end was trimmed by 2 bases and the J gene end by 9 bases; junction bases not matched to a gene: 10. The CDR3 sequence: CASSIFRDRGQAPQHF. DNA of the CDR3: TGTGCCAGTAGTATATTCAGAGACAGGGGGCAGGCGCCCCAGCATTTT.

The chain couples TRBV19 to TRBJ2-2, with D possibly TRBD1 on 6 matching bases. The germline V gene encodes CDR1 LNHDA and CDR2 SQIVND (reference sequence). The V end lost 5 bases, the J end lost 3 bases, and 13 bases lay between the germline ends. This CDR3 has 15 residues. The DNA of the CDR3 is TGTGCCAGTAGTGTCGACAGGAGTCACACCGGGGAGCTGTTTTTT. Translation gives CASSVDRSHTGELFF.

V usage is TRBV21-1 and J usage is TRBJ1-1; TRBD1, the table's D call, lacks a check against the DNA. TRBV21-1 constitutes a pseudogene. There are 13 residues in the CDR3. The CDR3 spells CASKVTRGPEAFF. CDR3 DNA: TGTGCCAGCAAAGTCACCAGGGGCCCGGAAGCTTTCTTT.

The gene calls are TRBV6-4 and TRBJ1-2, with 9 positions matching TRBD1. CDR3 length equals 17 residues. The germline gives CDR1 MRHNA, CDR2 SNTAGT. J was trimmed by 7 bases and V by 0 bases; bases with no gene match: 12. Written as DNA, the CDR3 is TGTGCCAGCAGTGACTCGGGACAGGGTGGGGTTATGGGTGGCTACACCTTC. Protein sequence: CASSDSGQGGVMGGYTF.

Concerning this clone: Distinct nucleotide sequences in the sample also encode this CDR3. This chain links TRBV12-5 with TRBJ2-7; D possibly corresponds to TRBD1 (6 bases). Germline loops: CDR1 LGHNT, CDR2 FRNRAP. Trimming left V 6 bases short and J 0 bases short, with 15 bases between. The CDR3 has 15 amino acids. CDR3 nucleotide sequence: TGTGCTAGTGGCCACTTTCAGGGGTACTCCTACGAGCAGTACTTC. It translates to CASGHFQGYSYEQYF.

V and J are TRBV7-2 and TRBJ2-7; 7 bases match TRBD2. V lost 0 bases and J lost 5; bases outside the gene matches: 7. From germline, CDR1 is SGHTA and CDR2 FQGNSA. This CDR3 spans 15 amino acids. The CDR3 DNA reads as TGTGCCAGCAGCTTAGCGGGAGGGCCTCTCGACGAGCAGTACTTC. It specifies CASSLAGGPLDEQYF.

J is TRBJ1-2 and V is TRBV7-2; the D gene is possibly TRBD1 (6 bases). This CDR3 is built from 14 residues. The germline V gene has CDR1 SGHTA and CDR2 FQGNSA. V was clipped by 3 bases and J by 5 bases, with 13 bases between them. The CDR3 DNA reads TGTGCCAGCAGCTTCCATTCAGGGGTTTATGGCTACACCTTC. Residues: CASSFHSGVYGYTF.

The chain couples TRBV30 to TRBJ1-1; 9 nucleotides align to TRBD1. Germline loops: CDR1 GTSNPN, CDR2 SVGIG (reference sequence). The CDR3 spans 11 residues. Germline trimming cut 4 bases from V and 11 bases from J; bases unmatched to any gene: 5. The DNA for the CDR3 is TGTGCCTGGACTCAAGGACAGGGGGCTTTCTTT. It translates to CAWTQGQGAFF.